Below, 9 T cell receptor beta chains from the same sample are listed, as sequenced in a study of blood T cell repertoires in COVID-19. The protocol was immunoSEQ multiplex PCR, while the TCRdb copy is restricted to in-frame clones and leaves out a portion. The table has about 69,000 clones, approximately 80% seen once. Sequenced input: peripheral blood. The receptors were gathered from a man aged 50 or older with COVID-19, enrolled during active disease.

The CDR3 DNA follows: TGCGCCAGCAGCCAACGGACAGGGTTTGGCTCTGGAAACACCATATATTTT. This translates into CASSQRTGFGSGNTIYF. The chain couples TRBV4-1 to TRBJ1-3; 8 bases line up with TRBD1. The length of the CDR3 is 17 residues. With V trimmed by 2 bases and J by 0 bases, 6 bases remained unmatched. From germline, CDR1 is MGHRA and CDR2 YSYEKL.

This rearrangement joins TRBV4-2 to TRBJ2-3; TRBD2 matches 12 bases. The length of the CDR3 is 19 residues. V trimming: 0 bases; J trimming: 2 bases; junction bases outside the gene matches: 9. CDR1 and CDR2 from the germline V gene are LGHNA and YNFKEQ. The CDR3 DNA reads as TGTGCCAGCAGCCAAGATCCTAGCGGGGGGGCCACTCACACAGATACGCAGTATTTT. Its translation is CASSQDPSGGATHTDTQYF.

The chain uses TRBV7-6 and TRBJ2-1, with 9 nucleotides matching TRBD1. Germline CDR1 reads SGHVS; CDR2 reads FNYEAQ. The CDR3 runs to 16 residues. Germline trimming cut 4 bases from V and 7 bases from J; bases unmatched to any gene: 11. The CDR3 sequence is CASSSTWDRVGNEQFF. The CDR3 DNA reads TGTGCCAGCAGCTCAACCTGGGACAGGGTAGGGAATGAGCAGTTCTTC.

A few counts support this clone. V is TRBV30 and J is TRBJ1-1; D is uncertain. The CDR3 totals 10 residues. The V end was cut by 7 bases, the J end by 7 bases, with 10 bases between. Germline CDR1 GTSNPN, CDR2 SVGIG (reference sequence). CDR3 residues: CASTRVEAFF. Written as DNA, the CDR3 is TGTGCCTCCACGAGGGTTGAAGCTTTCTTT.

CDR3 nucleotide sequence: TGTGCCAGCAGTAGACGGACAGGCGTCACTAACTATGGCTACACCTTC. Its translation: CASSRRTGVTNYGYTF. The chain combines TRBV27 with TRBJ1-2; 7 bases agree with TRBD1. After removal of 5 bases from V and 0 bases from J, the junction contained 9 bases not matched to a gene. The CDR3 spans 16 residues. Germline CDR1 is MNHEY and CDR2 is SMNVEV (reference sequence).

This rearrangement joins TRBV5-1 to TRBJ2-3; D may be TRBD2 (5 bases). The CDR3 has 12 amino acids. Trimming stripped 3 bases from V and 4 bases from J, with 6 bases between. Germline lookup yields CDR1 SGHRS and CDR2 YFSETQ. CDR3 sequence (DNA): TGCGCCAGCAGCTCGGGATCAGATACGCAGTATTTT. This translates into CASSSGSDTQYF.

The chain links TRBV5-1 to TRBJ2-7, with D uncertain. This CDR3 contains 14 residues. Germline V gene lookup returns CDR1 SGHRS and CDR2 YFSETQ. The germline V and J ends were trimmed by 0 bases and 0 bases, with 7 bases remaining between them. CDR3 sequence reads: CASSLGSDSYEQYF. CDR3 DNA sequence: TGCGCCAGCAGCTTGGGCAGCGACTCCTACGAGCAGTACTTC.

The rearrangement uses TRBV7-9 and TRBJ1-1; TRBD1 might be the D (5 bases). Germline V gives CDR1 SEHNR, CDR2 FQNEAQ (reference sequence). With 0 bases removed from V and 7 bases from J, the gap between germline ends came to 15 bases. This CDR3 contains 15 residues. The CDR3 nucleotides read TGTGCCAGCAGCTTAGCAGGCCAGGGACTCGTTGAAGCTTTCTTT. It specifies CASSLAGQGLVEAFF.

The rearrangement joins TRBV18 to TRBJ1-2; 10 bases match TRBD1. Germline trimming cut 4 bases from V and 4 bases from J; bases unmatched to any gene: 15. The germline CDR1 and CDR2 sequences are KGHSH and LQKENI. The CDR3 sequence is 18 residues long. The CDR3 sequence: CASSRSTGGKKSIYGYTF. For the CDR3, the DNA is TGTGCCAGCTCACGATCGACAGGGGGCAAAAAGAGCATCTATGGCTACACCTTC.